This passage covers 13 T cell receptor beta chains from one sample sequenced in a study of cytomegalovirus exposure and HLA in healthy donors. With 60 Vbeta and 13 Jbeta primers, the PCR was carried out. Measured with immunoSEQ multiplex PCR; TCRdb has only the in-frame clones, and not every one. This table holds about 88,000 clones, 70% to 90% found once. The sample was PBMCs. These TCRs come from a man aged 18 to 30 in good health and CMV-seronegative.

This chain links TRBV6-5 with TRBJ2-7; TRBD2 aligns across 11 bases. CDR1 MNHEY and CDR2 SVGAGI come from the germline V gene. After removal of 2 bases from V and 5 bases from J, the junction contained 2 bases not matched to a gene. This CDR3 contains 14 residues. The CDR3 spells CASSYQLAGDEQYF. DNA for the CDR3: TGTGCCAGCAGTTACCAACTAGCGGGAGACGAGCAGTACTTC.

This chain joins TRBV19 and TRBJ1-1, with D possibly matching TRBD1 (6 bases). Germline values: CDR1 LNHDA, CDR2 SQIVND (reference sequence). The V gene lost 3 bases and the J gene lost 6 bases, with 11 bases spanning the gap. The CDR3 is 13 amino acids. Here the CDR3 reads CASSMGGAPEAFF. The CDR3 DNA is TGTGCCAGTAGTATGGGGGGGGCGCCTGAAGCTTTCTTT.

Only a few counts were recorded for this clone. The CDR3 region is CASSYTPYRDEFTEAFF. The CDR3 nucleotides are TGCGCCAGCAGTTACACCCCCTACAGGGACGAATTCACTGAAGCTTTCTTT. The chain employs TRBV5-1 and TRBJ1-1; TRBD1 might be the D (6 bases). Germline V lookup: CDR1 SGHRS, CDR2 YFSETQ. Trimming took off 5 bases at V and 4 bases at J, with 24 bases between the two ends. The CDR3 contains 17 residues.

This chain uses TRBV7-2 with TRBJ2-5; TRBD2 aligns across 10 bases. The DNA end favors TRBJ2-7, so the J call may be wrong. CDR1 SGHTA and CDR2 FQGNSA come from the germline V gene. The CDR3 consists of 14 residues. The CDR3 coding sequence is TGTGCCAGCAGCTTGACTAGCGGGTCCTACGAGCAGTACTTC. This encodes CASSLTSGSYEQYF.

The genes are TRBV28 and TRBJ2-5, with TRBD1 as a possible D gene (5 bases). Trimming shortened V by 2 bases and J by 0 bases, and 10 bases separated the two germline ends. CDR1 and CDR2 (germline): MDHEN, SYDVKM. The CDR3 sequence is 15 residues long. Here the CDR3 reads CASSLRGWYQETQYF. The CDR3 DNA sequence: TGTGCCAGCAGTTTAAGGGGTTGGTACCAAGAGACCCAGTACTTC.

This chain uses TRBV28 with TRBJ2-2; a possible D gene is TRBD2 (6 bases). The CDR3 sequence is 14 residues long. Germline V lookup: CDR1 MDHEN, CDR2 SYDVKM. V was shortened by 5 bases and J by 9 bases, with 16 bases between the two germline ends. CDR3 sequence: CASSPPGTPWELFF. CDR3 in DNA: TGTGCCAGCAGTCCCCCCGGGACTCCGTGGGAGCTGTTTTTT.

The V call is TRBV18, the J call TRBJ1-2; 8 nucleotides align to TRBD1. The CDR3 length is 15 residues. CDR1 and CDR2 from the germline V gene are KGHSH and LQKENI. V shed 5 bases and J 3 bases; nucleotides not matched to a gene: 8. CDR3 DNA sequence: TGTGCCAGCTCATCCCGGACAGGGTGGGACTATGGCTACACCTTC. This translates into CASSSRTGWDYGYTF. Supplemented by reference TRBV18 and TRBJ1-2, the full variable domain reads NAGVMQNPRHLVRRRGQEARLRCSPMKGHSHVYWYRQLPEEGLKFMVYLQKENIIDESGMPKERFSAEFPKEGPSILRIQQVVRGDSAAYFCASSSRTGWDYGYTFGSGTRLTVV.

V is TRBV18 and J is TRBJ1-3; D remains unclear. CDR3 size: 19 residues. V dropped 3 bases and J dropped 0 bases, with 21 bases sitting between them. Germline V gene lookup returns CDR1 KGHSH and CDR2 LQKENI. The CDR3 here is CASSPSTWSPGPSGNTIYF. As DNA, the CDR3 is TGTGCCAGCTCACCGTCTACTTGGTCTCCAGGCCCCTCTGGAAACACCATATATTTT. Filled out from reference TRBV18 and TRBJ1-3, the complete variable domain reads NAGVMQNPRHLVRRRGQEARLRCSPMKGHSHVYWYRQLPEEGLKFMVYLQKENIIDESGMPKERFSAEFPKEGPSILRIQQVVRGDSAAYFCASSPSTWSPGPSGNTIYFGEGSWLTVV.

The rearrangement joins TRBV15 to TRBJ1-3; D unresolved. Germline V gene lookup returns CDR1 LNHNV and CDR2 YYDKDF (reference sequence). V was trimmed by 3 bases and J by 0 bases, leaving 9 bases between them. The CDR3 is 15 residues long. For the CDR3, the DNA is TGTGCCACCAGCAGCACAGTTTACTCTGGAAACACCATATATTTT. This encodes CATSSTVYSGNTIYF.

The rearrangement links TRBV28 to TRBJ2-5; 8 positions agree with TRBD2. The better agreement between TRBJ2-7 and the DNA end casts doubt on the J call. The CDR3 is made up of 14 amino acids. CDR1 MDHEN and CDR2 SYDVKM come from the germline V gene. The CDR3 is CASRKSGSRYEQYF. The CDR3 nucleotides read TGTGCCAGCAGGAAAAGCGGGAGCCGTTACGAGCAGTACTTC.

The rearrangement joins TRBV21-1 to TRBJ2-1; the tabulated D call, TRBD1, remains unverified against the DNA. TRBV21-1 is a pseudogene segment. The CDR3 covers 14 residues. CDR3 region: CASSKVVRRGRQFF. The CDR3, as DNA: TGTGCCAGCAGCAAAGTGGTTCGCAGGGGTAGGCAGTTCTTC.

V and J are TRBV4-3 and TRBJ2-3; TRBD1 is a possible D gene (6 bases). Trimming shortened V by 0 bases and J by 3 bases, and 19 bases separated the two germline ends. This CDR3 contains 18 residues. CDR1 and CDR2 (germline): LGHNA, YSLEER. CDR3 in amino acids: CASSQDPDGQGWTDTQYF. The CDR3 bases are TGCGCCAGCAGCCAAGACCCGGATGGGCAGGGGTGGACAGATACGCAGTATTTT.

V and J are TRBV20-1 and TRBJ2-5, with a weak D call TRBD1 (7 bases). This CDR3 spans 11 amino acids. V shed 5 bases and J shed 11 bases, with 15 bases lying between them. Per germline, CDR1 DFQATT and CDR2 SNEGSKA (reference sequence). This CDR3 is CSAGLQGTQYF. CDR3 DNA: TGCAGTGCTGGACTACAGGGGACGCAGTACTTC.